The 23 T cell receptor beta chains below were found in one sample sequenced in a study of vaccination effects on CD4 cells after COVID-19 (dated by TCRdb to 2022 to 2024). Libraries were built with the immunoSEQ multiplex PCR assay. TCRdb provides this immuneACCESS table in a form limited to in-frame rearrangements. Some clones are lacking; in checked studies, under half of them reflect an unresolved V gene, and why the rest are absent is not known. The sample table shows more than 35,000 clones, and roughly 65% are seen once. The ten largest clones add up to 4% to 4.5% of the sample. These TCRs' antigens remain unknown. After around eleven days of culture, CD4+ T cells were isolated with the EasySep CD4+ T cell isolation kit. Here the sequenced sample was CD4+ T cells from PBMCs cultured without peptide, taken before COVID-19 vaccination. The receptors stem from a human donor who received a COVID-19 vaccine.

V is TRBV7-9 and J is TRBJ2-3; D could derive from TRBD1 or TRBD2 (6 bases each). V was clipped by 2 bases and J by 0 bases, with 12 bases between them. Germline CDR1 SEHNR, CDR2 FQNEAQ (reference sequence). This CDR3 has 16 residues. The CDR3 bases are TGTGCCAGCAGCTTATTGGGGGGCACTAGCACAGATACGCAGTATTTT. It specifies CASSLLGGTSTDTQYF. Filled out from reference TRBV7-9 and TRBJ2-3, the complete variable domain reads DTGVSQNPRHKITKRGQNVTFRCDPISEHNRLYWYRQTLGQGPEFLTYFQNEAQLEKSRLLSDRFSAERPKGSFSTLEIQRTEQGDSAMYLCASSLLGGTSTDTQYFGPGTRLTVL.

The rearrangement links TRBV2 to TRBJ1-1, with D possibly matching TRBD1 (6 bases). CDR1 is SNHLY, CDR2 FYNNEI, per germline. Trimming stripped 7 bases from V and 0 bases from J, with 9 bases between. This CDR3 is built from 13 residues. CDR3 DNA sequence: TGTGCCAGCAACAGGGAAATGAACACTGAAGCTTTCTTT. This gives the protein CASNREMNTEAFF. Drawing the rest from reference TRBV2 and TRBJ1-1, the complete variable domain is EPEVTQTPSHQVTQMGQEVILRCVPISNHLYFYWYRQILGQKVEFLVSFYNNEISEKSEIFDDQFSVERPDGSNFTLKIRSTKLEDSAMYFCASNREMNTEAFFGQGTRLTVV.

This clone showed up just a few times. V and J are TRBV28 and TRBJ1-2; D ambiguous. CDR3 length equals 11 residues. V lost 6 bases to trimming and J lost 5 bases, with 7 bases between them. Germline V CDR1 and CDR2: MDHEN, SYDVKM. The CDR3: CASRPEYGYTF. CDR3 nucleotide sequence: TGTGCCAGCAGACCCGAGTATGGCTACACCTTC.

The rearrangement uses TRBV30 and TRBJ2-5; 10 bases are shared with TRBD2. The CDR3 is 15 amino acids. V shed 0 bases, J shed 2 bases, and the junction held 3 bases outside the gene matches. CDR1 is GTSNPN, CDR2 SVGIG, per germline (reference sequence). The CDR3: CAWSVTSGDQETQYF. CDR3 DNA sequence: TGTGCCTGGAGTGTTACTAGCGGGGATCAAGAGACCCAGTACTTC.

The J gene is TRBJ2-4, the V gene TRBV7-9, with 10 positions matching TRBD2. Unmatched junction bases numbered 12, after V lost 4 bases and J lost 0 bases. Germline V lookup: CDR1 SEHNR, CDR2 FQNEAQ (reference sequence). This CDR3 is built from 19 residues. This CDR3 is CASSYNLLAGDIAKNIQYF. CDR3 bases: TGTGCCAGCAGCTATAATCTCCTAGCGGGAGACATAGCCAAAAACATTCAGTACTTC.

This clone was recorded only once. The CDR3 here is CASKGLVNYGYTF. CDR3 coding DNA: TGTGCCAGTAAAGGACTAGTAAACTATGGCTACACCTTC. The chain joins TRBV12-3 or TRBV12-4 to TRBJ1-2; D unresolved. The ends were cut back, 9 bases at V and 2 bases at J, with 13 bases in the middle. This CDR3 contains 13 residues.

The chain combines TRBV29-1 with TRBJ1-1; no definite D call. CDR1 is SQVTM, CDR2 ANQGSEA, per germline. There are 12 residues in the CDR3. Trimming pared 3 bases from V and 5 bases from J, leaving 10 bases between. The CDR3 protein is CSVERERTEAFF. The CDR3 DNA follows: TGCAGCGTTGAGAGGGAACGGACTGAAGCTTTCTTT.

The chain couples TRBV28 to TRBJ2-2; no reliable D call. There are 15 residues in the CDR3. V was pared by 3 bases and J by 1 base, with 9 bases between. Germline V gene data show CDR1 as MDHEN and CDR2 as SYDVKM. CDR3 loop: CASSFLGKNTGELFF. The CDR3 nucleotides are TGTGCCAGCAGTTTCTTGGGCAAGAACACCGGGGAGCTGTTTTTT.

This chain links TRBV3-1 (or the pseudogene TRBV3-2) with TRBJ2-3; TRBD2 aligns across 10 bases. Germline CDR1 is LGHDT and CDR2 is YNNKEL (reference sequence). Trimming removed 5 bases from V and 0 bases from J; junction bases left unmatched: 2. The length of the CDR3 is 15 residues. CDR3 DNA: TGTGCCAGCAGCGCGGGACTAGCGAGCACAGATACGCAGTATTTT. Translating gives CASSAGLASTDTQYF.

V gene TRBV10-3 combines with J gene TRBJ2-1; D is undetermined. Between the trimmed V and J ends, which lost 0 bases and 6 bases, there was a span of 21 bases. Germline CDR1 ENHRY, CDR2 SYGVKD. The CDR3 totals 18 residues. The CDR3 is CAISESLTRRPTFNEQFF. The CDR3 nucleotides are TGTGCCATCAGTGAGTCATTAACCAGGCGACCAACTTTCAATGAGCAGTTCTTC.

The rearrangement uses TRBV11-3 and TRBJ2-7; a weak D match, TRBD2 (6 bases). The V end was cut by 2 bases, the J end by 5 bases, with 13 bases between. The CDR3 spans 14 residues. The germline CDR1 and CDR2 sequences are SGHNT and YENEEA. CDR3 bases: TGTGCCAGCAGCTTAACTAGCAAGTCGAACGAGCAGTACTTC. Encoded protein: CASSLTSKSNEQYF.

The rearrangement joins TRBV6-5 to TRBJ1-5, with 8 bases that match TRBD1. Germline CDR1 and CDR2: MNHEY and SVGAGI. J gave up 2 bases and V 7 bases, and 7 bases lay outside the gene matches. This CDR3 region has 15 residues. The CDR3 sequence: CASKDRVVGNQPQHF. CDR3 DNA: TGTGCCAGCAAGGACAGGGTGGTTGGCAATCAGCCCCAGCATTTT.

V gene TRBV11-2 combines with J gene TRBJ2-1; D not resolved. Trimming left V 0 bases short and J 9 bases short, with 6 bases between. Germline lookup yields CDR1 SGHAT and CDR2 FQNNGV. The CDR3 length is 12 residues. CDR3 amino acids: CASSLEGGEQFF. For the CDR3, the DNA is TGTGCCAGCAGCTTAGAGGGCGGTGAGCAGTTCTTC.

DNA of the CDR3: TGTGCCAGCAGTTGGAAGGACAGCGGTCCGGAGACCCAGTACTTC. Translated: CASSWKDSGPETQYF. The J gene is TRBJ2-5, the V gene TRBV5-6; the D gene is possibly TRBD1 (6 bases). Germline V gene data show CDR1 as SGHDT and CDR2 as YYEEEE. Trimming removed 5 bases at V and 5 bases at J, with 19 bases between. CDR3 length equals 15 residues.

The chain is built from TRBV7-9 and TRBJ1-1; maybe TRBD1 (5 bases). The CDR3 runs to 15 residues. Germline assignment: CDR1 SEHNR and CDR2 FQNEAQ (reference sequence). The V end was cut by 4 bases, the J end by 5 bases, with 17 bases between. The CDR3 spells CASSSTRTHRTEAFF. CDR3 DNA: TGTGCCAGCAGCTCAACTCGGACACACCGTACTGAAGCTTTCTTT.

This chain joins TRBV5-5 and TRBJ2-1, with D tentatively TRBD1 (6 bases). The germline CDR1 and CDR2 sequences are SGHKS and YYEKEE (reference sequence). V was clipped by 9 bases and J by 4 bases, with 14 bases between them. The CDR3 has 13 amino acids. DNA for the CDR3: TGTGCCACCAACACGGGACAATACAATGAGCAGTTCTTC. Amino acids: CATNTGQYNEQFF.

CDR3 loop: CASSSPSDGTYEQYF. In nucleotides, the CDR3 is TGTGCCAGCAGTTCGCCTAGCGACGGTACCTACGAGCAGTACTTC. The rearrangement uses TRBV27 and TRBJ2-7, with D perhaps TRBD2 (6 bases). Germline loops: CDR1 MNHEY, CDR2 SMNVEV (reference sequence). V was clipped by 4 bases and J by 2 bases, with 15 bases between them. There are 15 residues in the CDR3.

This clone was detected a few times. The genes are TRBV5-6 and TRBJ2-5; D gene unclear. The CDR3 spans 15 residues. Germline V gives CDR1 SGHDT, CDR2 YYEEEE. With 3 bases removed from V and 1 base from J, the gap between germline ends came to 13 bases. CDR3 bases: TGTGCCAGCAGCTCCCAACCAACAGTCCAAGAGACCCAGTACTTC. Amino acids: CASSSQPTVQETQYF.

CDR3 loop: CASSQATYTEAFF. CDR3 bases: TGCGCCAGCAGCCAAGCAACTTACACTGAAGCTTTCTTT. The chain has TRBV4-1 and TRBJ1-1; D ambiguous. Germline V gene lookup returns CDR1 MGHRA and CDR2 YSYEKL. This CDR3 contains 13 residues. Trimming removed 1 base from V and 3 bases from J, with 6 bases in between.

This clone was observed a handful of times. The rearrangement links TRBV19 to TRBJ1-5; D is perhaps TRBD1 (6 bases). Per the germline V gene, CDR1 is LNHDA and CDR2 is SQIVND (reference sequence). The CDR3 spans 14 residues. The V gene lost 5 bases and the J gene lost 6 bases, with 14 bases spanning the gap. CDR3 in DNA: TGTGCCAGTAGTTTTCAGGGGAACGGTCAGCCCCAGCATTTT. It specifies CASSFQGNGQPQHF.

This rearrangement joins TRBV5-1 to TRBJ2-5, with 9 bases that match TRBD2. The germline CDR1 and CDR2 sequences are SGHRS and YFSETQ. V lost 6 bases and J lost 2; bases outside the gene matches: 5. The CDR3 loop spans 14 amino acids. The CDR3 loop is CASTGLAIQETQYF. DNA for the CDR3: TGCGCCAGCACCGGACTAGCGATTCAAGAGACCCAGTACTTC. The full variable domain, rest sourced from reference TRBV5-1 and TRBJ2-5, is KAGVTQTPRYLIKTRGQQVTLSCSPISGHRSVSWYQQTPGQGLQFLFEYFSETQRNKGNFPGRFSGRQFSNSRSEMNVSTLELGDSALYLCASTGLAIQETQYFGPGTRLLVL.

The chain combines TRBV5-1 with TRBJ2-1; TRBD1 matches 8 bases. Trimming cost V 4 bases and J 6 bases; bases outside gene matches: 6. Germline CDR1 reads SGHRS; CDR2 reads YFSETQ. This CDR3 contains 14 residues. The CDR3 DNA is TGCGCCAGCAGCATAGACAGGGGCGGCAATGAGCAGTTCTTC. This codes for CASSIDRGGNEQFF.

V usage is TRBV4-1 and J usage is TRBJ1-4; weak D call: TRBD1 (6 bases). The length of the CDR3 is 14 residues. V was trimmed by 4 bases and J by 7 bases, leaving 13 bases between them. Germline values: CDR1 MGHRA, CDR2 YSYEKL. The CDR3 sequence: CASSPQGGGEKLFF. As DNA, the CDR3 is TGCGCCAGCAGCCCACAGGGAGGCGGTGAAAAACTGTTTTTT.